The 30 T cell receptor beta chains in this list originate from one sample, sequenced in a study of T cell responses to AZD1222 COVID-19 vaccine. The assay was immunoSEQ multiplex PCR, and TCRdb's table has in-frame clones only and misses some. The table includes approximately 130,000 clones, 93% detected once. The sample here was peripheral blood, taken on day 0 of AZD1222 vaccination. The receptor set was obtained from an adult in good health.

The chain uses TRBV6-6 and TRBJ1-3; 9 bases agree with TRBD1. V gave up 6 bases and J gave up 3 bases; unmatched junction bases: 12. Germline values: CDR1 MNHNY, CDR2 SVGAGI (reference sequence). The CDR3 has 17 amino acids. For the CDR3, the DNA is TGTGCCAGCAGACGAGGGACAGGGAGCAGGGGTGGAAACACCATATATTTT. This encodes CASRRGTGSRGGNTIYF.

The chain couples TRBV28 to TRBJ1-5; D remains unclear. The CDR3 runs 13 residues. Trimming removed 4 bases at V and 5 bases at J, with 9 bases between. Germline CDR1 is MDHEN and CDR2 is SYDVKM. CDR3 bases: TGTGCCAGCAGTTGGACTGCGGATCAGCCCCAGCATTTT. Residues: CASSWTADQPQHF.

The rearrangement joins TRBV6-5 to TRBJ1-4; perhaps TRBD1 as D (6 bases). Trimming stripped 6 bases from V and 8 bases from J, with 16 bases between. The germline CDR1 and CDR2 sequences are MNHEY and SVGAGI. CDR3 size: 14 residues. CDR3 sequence reads: CASSLTGSHEKLFF. The CDR3 DNA sequence: TGTGCCAGCAGCCTCACAGGGTCGCACGAAAAACTGTTTTTT.

The chain uses TRBV5-1 and TRBJ2-3, with 16 bases aligning to TRBD2. Germline assignment: CDR1 SGHRS and CDR2 YFSETQ. The CDR3 has 16 amino acids. With 4 bases clipped from V and 4 bases from J, the junction kept 3 bases outside the gene matches. CDR3 nucleotide sequence: TGCGCCAGCAGCCTGGGACTAGCGGGGGGGCCAGATACGCAGTATTTT. Residues: CASSLGLAGGPDTQYF. Together with reference TRBV5-1 and TRBJ2-3, the CDR3 gives the full variable domain: KAGVTQTPRYLIKTRGQQVTLSCSPISGHRSVSWYQQTPGQGLQFLFEYFSETQRNKGNFPGRFSGRQFSNSRSEMNVSTLELGDSALYLCASSLGLAGGPDTQYFGPGTRLTVL.

The V call is TRBV30, the J call TRBJ1-2; the D is unclear. The CDR3 loop spans 13 amino acids. Trimming cost V 1 base and J 7 bases, with 13 bases left between them. Germline lookup yields CDR1 GTSNPN and CDR2 SVGIG (reference sequence). The CDR3 region has the DNA TGTGCCTGGAGTGAACGTCCAGGACGTGGCTACACCTTC. Encoded protein: CAWSERPGRGYTF.

This rearrangement joins TRBV2 to TRBJ1-2; weak D call: TRBD1 (5 bases). From germline, CDR1 is SNHLY and CDR2 FYNNEI. Trimming removed 6 bases from V and 0 bases from J, with 8 bases in between. There are 13 residues in the CDR3. CDR3 amino acids: CASSVQANYGYTF. CDR3 sequence (DNA): TGTGCCAGCAGCGTACAGGCTAACTATGGCTACACCTTC.

This clone was detected a few times. This rearrangement joins TRBV25-1 to TRBJ1-3; no clear D gene. CDR3 length equals 14 residues. V was shortened by 5 bases and J by 1 base, with 9 bases between the two germline ends. Germline V gives CDR1 MGHDK, CDR2 SYGVNS. CDR3 coding DNA: TGTGCCAGCAGTCCTGGCAGATCTGGAAACACCATATATTTT. It yields the protein CASSPGRSGNTIYF. Full variable domain (missing parts from reference TRBV25-1 and TRBJ1-3): EADIYQTPRYLVIGTGKKITLECSQTMGHDKMYWYQQDPGMELHLIHYSYGVNSTEKGDLSSESTVSRIRTEHFPLTLESARPSHTSQYLCASSPGRSGNTIYFGEGSWLTVV.

The V call is TRBV9, the J call TRBJ1-3; TRBD1 matches at 8 bases. Trimming took 3 bases from V and 8 from J; bases not matched to a gene: 7. Germline-derived CDR1 and CDR2 are SGDLS and YYNGEE. This CDR3 is 14 amino acids long. CDR3 nucleotides: TGTGCCAGCAGCGAGGGACAGGATGGTTACACCATATATTTT. Amino acid sequence: CASSEGQDGYTIYF.

V usage is TRBV27 and J usage is TRBJ1-1; unclear D gene. This CDR3 region has 13 residues. Germline CDR1 reads MNHEY; CDR2 reads SMNVEV (reference sequence). The V and J ends lost 3 bases and 1 base respectively, with 6 bases between them. CDR3 DNA: TGTGCCAGCAGTTTTTCCGGGAACACTGAAGCTTTCTTT. It is translated as CASSFSGNTEAFF.

This chain uses TRBV7-9 with TRBJ2-7, with 9 bases matching TRBD1. The CDR3 length is 15 residues. Trimming removed 2 bases from V and 5 bases from J; junction bases left unmatched: 7. Germline V gives CDR1 SEHNR, CDR2 FQNEAQ (reference sequence). CDR3 sequence: CASSLRGQGLDEQYF. CDR3 in DNA: TGTGCCAGCAGCTTACGGGGACAGGGCTTAGACGAGCAGTACTTC. The whole variable domain, remainder taken from reference TRBV7-9 and TRBJ2-7, is DTGVSQNPRHKITKRGQNVTFRCDPISEHNRLYWYRQTLGQGPEFLTYFQNEAQLEKSRLLSDRFSAERPKGSFSTLEIQRTEQGDSAMYLCASSLRGQGLDEQYFGPGTRLTVT.

The gene calls are TRBV7-9 and TRBJ1-2, with TRBD1 matching 7 bases. Germline CDR1 SEHNR, CDR2 FQNEAQ (reference sequence). The CDR3 sequence is 16 residues long. V lost 6 bases, J lost 8 bases, and 18 bases stayed unmatched. The CDR3 region has the DNA TGTGCCAGCAGTCACGGGACAGTACAGGGAGTGGGCGGCTACACCTTC. Translation gives CASSHGTVQGVGGYTF. Full variable domain (outside the CDR3, taken from reference TRBV7-9 and TRBJ1-2): DTGVSQNPRHKITKRGQNVTFRCDPISEHNRLYWYRQTLGQGPEFLTYFQNEAQLEKSRLLSDRFSAERPKGSFSTLEIQRTEQGDSAMYLCASSHGTVQGVGGYTFGSGTRLTVV.

This chain links TRBV2 with TRBJ1-5; no reliable D call. Between the trimmed V and J ends, which lost 4 bases and 0 bases, there was a span of 10 bases. This CDR3 has 15 amino acids. From germline, CDR1 is SNHLY and CDR2 FYNNEI. CDR3 sequence (DNA): TGTGCCAGCAGTGGGCCCCCTTTTAGCAATCAGCCCCAGCATTTT. It specifies CASSGPPFSNQPQHF.

V usage is TRBV6-5 and J usage is TRBJ2-1; TRBD2 matches 7 bases. This CDR3 has 14 amino acids. V dropped 6 bases and J dropped 6; count of bases not matched to a gene: 8. CDR1 is MNHEY, CDR2 SVGAGI, per germline. The CDR3 sequence is CASRSPGLLNEQFF. DNA of the CDR3: TGTGCCAGCAGGAGCCCGGGACTACTCAATGAGCAGTTCTTC.

The rearrangement links TRBV21-1 to TRBJ1-5. TRBV21-1 is shown as a pseudogene. The CDR3 is 15 amino acids. The CDR3 DNA is TGTGCCAGCAGCAAAGGGCCGGGGAGGAATCAGCCCCAGCATTTT. Translated, it gives CASSKGPGRNQPQHF.

The rearrangement uses TRBV4-2 and TRBJ2-4, with D possibly matching TRBD2 (7 bases). Germline V gene lookup returns CDR1 LGHNA and CDR2 YNFKEQ. There are 18 residues in the CDR3. V was clipped by 3 bases and J by 0 bases, with 18 bases between them. CDR3 residues: CASSHEGGGPPAKNIQYF. The DNA of the CDR3 is TGTGCCAGCAGCCATGAGGGGGGGGGTCCTCCAGCCAAAAACATTCAGTACTTC.

The chain joins TRBV2 to TRBJ1-6; D unresolved. This CDR3 comprises 13 residues. V was trimmed by 7 bases and J by 5 bases, leaving 9 bases between them. Germline V lookup: CDR1 SNHLY, CDR2 FYNNEI. CDR3 residues: CASMRGNNSPLHF. The CDR3 nucleotides are TGTGCCAGCATGAGAGGCAATAATTCACCCCTCCACTTT.

The CDR3 DNA sequence: TGTGCCAGCAGCGAGGACGGAAATAACTATGGCTACACCTTC. Amino acids: CASSEDGNNYGYTF. V and J are TRBV6-5 and TRBJ1-2; D is uncertain. V gave up 6 bases and J gave up 1 base, with 12 bases separating them. Germline-derived CDR1 and CDR2 are MNHEY and SVGAGI. The CDR3 has 14 amino acids.

This clone was seen only a few times. The genes are TRBV4-2 and TRBJ2-7, with unresolved D. This CDR3 contains 14 residues. Trimming stripped 0 bases from V and 2 bases from J, with 8 bases between. In germline, CDR1 is LGHNA, CDR2 YNFKEQ. For the CDR3, the DNA is TGTGCCAGCAGCCAAGATAAGTCTGCCTACGAGCAGTACTTC. It yields the protein CASSQDKSAYEQYF.

J is TRBJ1-4 and V is TRBV5-1; the D is unclear. The germline gives CDR1 SGHRS, CDR2 YFSETQ. The CDR3 runs to 14 residues. V was pared by 5 bases and J by 0 bases, with 8 bases between. CDR3 sequence reads: CASRPATTNEKLFF. CDR3 nucleotides: TGCGCCAGCAGACCGGCAACAACTAATGAAAAACTGTTTTTT.

The chain has TRBV29-1 and TRBJ1-1, with 7 bases lining up with TRBD1. The CDR3 totals 13 residues. The germline V gene has CDR1 SQVTM and CDR2 ANQGSEA. The ends lost 6 bases at V and 7 bases at J; junction bases unmatched: 11. The CDR3 spells CSVGTVRGIEAFF. In DNA form, the CDR3 reads TGCAGCGTCGGGACAGTGAGGGGTATTGAAGCTTTCTTT.

The genes are TRBV5-1 and TRBJ1-5; D is uncertain. The V end was cut by 4 bases, the J end by 7 bases, with 12 bases between. CDR1 and CDR2 (germline): SGHRS, YFSETQ. The CDR3 loop spans 13 amino acids. CDR3 in DNA: TGCGCCAGCAGCCTGGGAGCCGGACAGCCCCAGCATTTT. Its protein is CASSLGAGQPQHF.

The V and J genes are TRBV2 and TRBJ1-4; 7 bases are shared with TRBD1. J was trimmed by 0 bases and V by 4 bases; bases with no gene match: 5. This CDR3 is 16 amino acids long. CDR1 and CDR2 (germline): SNHLY, FYNNEI. In nucleotides, the CDR3 is TGTGCCAGCAGTGGGGACAGATTTTCAACTAATGAAAAACTGTTTTTT. This translates into CASSGDRFSTNEKLFF.

This chain uses TRBV5-5 with TRBJ1-2; TRBD1 matches 8 bases. The CDR3 loop spans 13 amino acids. The V gene's germline CDR1 is SGHKS and CDR2 YYEKEE (reference sequence). With 4 bases clipped from V and 7 bases from J, the junction kept 6 bases outside the gene matches. The CDR3 here is CASSPTTGGGYTF. The CDR3 bases are TGTGCCAGCAGCCCAACCACAGGGGGTGGCTACACCTTC.

This rearrangement joins TRBV2 to TRBJ1-1; D might be TRBD1 (5 bases). V dropped 8 bases and J dropped 3 bases, with 13 bases sitting between them. Germline V gene lookup returns CDR1 SNHLY and CDR2 FYNNEI. This CDR3 contains 13 residues. Here the CDR3 DNA reads TGTGCCAGCTCTGGCCCGGGGGACACTGAAGCTTTCTTT. It encodes CASSGPGDTEAFF.

The chain has TRBV5-6 and TRBJ2-5; 9 bases fit TRBD2. Trimming removed 5 bases from V and 5 bases from J; junction bases left unmatched: 7. In germline, CDR1 is SGHDT, CDR2 YYEEEE. CDR3 length: 14 residues. The CDR3 loop is CASSSTREGETQYF. Here the CDR3 DNA reads TGTGCCAGCAGTTCAACGCGGGAGGGGGAGACCCAGTACTTC.

This clone has just one count. V gene TRBV4-1 combines with J gene TRBJ1-2; D perhaps matches TRBD1 (5 bases). Germline V lookup: CDR1 MGHRA, CDR2 YSYEKL. The CDR3 contains 15 residues. The ends were cut back, 7 bases at V and 4 bases at J, with 19 bases in the middle. CDR3 nucleotides: TGCGCCAGCACCAAAAGTGGGCCGGGGCTCTATGGCTACACCTTC. Translation: CASTKSGPGLYGYTF.

The rearrangement links TRBV9 to TRBJ1-1, with unresolved D. This CDR3 spans 13 amino acids. With 0 bases removed from V and 3 bases from J, the gap between germline ends came to 6 bases. Germline V lookup: CDR1 SGDLS, CDR2 YYNGEE. This CDR3 reads CASSVGTDTEAFF. The CDR3, as DNA: TGTGCCAGCAGCGTAGGGACGGACACTGAAGCTTTCTTT.

The gene calls are TRBV5-1 and TRBJ2-3; TRBD2 matches at 7 bases. This CDR3 is 11 amino acids long. Germline CDR1 and CDR2: SGHRS and YFSETQ. V was pared by 4 bases and J by 8 bases, with 1 base of the junction left unmatched. The chain's CDR3 is CASSPGGTQYF. Here the CDR3 DNA reads TGCGCCAGCAGCCCGGGAGGTACGCAGTATTTT.

The chain combines TRBV2 with TRBJ1-5, with D unclear. Trimming shortened V by 5 bases and J by 3 bases, and 11 bases separated the two germline ends. This CDR3 is 14 amino acids long. Germline V lookup: CDR1 SNHLY, CDR2 FYNNEI. The CDR3 is CASSPTAANQPQHF. The DNA of the CDR3 is TGTGCCAGCAGTCCGACCGCTGCCAATCAGCCCCAGCATTTT.

This rearrangement joins TRBV29-1 to TRBJ1-3; 7 nucleotides agree with TRBD1. Germline CDR1 reads SQVTM; CDR2 reads ANQGSEA. The CDR3 is made up of 13 amino acids. Trimming took 6 bases from V and 2 from J; bases not matched to a gene: 4. CDR3 amino acids: CSVMGQTGNTIYF. As DNA, the CDR3 is TGCAGCGTAATGGGACAGACTGGAAACACCATATATTTT.